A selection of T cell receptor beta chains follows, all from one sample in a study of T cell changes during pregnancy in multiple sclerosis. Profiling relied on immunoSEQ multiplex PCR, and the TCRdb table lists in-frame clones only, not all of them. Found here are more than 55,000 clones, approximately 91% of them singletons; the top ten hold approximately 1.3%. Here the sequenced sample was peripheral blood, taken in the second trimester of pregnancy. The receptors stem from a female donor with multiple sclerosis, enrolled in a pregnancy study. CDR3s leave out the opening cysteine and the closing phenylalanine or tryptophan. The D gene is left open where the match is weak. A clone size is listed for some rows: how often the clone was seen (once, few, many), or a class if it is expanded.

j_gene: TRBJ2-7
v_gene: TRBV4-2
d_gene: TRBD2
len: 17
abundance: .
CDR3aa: ASSQVPGLAGGSSYEQY

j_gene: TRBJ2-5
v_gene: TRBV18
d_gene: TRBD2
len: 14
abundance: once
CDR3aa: ASSPEDSGGQETQY

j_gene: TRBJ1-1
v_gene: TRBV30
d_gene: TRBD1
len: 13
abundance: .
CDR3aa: AWSHGQGRNTEAF

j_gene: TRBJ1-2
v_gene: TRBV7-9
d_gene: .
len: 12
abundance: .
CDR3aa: ASSLWQENYGYT

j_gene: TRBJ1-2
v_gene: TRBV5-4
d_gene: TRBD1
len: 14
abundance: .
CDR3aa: ASSRMGGQTTYGYT

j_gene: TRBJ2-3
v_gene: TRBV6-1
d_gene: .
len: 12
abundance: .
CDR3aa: ASSDGRMPDTQY

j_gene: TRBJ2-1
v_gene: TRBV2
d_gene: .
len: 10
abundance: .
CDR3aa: ASSNERGEQF

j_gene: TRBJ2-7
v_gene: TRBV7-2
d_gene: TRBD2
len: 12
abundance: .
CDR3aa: ASSRLAGDYEQY

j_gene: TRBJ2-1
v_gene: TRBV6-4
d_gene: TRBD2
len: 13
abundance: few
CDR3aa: ASSSGTSGGSEQF

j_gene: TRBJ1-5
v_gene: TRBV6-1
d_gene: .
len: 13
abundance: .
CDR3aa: ASSANRQFNQPQH

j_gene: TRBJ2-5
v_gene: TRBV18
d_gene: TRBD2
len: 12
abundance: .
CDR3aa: ASSTAGGGETQY

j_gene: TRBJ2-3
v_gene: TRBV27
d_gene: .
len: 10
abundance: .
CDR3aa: ASSFLSDTQY

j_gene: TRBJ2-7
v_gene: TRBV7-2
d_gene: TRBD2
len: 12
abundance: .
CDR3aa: ATRKLAGIYEQY

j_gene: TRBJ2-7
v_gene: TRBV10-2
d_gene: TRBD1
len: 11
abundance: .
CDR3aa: ASGGQGYREQY

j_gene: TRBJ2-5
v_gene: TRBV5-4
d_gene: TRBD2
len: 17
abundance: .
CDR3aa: ASSFRLAGVLMYQETQY

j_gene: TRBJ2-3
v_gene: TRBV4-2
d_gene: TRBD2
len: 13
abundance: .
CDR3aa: ASVLGTSTTDTQY

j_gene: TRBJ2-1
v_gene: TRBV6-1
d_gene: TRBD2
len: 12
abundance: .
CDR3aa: ASRIAGTYNEQF

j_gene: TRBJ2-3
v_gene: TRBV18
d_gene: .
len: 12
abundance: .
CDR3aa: ASSRSERTDTQY

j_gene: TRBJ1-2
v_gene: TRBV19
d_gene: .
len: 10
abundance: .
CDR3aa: AAGIRNYGYT

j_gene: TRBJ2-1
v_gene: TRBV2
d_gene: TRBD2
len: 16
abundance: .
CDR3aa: ASRRSGLAGGLGNEQF

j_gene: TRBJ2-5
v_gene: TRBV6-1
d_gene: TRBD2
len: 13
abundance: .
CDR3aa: ASSELAGGPETQY

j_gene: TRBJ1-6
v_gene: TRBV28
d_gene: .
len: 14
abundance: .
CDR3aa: ASSSRGGNYNSPLH

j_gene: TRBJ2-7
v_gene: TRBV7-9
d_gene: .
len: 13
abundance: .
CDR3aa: ASSLPQGTPYEQY

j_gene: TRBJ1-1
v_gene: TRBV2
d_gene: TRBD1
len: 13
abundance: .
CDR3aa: ASSRRTGMNTEAF

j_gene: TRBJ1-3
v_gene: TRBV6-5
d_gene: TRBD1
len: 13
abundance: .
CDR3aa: ASSYGTASGNTIY

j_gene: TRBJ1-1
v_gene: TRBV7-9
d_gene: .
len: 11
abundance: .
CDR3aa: ASSPEVNTEAF

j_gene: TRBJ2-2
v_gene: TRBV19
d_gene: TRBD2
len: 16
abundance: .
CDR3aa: ASLAGDLEYWRTGELF

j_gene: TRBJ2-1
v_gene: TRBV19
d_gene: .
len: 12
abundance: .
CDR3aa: ASSIGQAYNEQF

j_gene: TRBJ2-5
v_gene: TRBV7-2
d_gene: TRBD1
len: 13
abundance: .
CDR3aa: ASSFNQGAEETQY

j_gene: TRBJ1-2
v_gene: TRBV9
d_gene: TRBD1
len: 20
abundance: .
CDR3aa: ASSVGWGTGFLVGTELYGYT